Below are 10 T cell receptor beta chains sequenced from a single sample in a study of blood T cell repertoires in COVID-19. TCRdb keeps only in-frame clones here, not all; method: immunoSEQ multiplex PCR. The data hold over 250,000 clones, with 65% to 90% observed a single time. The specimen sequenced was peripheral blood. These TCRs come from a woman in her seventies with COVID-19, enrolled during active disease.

The CDR3 sequence: CASSISSGGYTDTQYF. CDR3 coding DNA: TGTGCCAGTAGTATTTCGAGCGGGGGATACACAGATACGCAGTATTTT. This sequence joins TRBV19 and TRBJ2-3; TRBD2 matches at 8 bases. Germline trimming cut 3 bases from V and 2 bases from J; bases unmatched to any gene: 7. Germline CDR1 LNHDA, CDR2 SQIVND (reference sequence). There are 16 residues in the CDR3.

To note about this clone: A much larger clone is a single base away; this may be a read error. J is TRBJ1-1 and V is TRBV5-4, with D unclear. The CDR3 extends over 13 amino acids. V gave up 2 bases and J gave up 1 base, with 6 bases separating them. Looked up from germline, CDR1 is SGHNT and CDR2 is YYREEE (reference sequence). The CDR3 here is CASSLFRNTEAFF. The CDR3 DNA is TGTGCCAGCAGCTTATTCAGGAACACTGAAGCTTTCTTT.

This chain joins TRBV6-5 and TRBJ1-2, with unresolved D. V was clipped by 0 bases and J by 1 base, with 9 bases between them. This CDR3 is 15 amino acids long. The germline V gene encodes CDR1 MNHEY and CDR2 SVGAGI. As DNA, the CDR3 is TGTGCCAGCAGTTACTCCTCCGGGTTTAACTATGGCTACACCTTC. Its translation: CASSYSSGFNYGYTF.

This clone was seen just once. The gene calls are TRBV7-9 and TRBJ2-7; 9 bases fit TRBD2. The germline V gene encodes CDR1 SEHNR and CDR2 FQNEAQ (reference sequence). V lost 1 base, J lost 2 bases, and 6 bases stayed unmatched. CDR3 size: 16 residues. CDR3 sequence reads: CASSLVAGALPYEQYF. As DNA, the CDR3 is TGTGCCAGCAGCTTAGTAGCGGGGGCCCTCCCCTACGAGCAGTACTTC.

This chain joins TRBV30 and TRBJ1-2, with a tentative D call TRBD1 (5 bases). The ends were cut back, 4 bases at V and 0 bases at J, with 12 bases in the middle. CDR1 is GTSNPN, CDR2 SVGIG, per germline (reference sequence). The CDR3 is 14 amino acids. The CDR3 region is CAWTIQAPNYGYTF. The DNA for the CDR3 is TGTGCCTGGACCATACAGGCTCCTAACTATGGCTACACCTTC. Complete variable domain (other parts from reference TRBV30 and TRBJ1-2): SQTIHQWPATLVQPVGSPLSLECTVEGTSNPNLYWYRQAAGRGLQLLFYSVGIGQISSEVPQNLSASRPQDRQFILSSKKLLLSDSGFYLCAWTIQAPNYGYTFGSGTRLTVV.

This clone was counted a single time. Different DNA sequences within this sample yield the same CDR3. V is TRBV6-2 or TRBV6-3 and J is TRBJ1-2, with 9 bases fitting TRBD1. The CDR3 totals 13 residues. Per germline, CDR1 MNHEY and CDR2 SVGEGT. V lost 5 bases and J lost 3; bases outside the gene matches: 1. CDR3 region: CASSRTGDYGYTF. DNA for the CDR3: TGTGCCAGCAGTAGGACAGGGGACTATGGCTACACCTTC.

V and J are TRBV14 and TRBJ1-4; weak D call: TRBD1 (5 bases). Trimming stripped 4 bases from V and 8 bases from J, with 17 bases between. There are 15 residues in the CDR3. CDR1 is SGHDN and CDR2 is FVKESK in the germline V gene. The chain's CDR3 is CASSPDWGEKEKLFF. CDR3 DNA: TGTGCCAGCAGCCCGGACTGGGGGGAGAAAGAAAAACTGTTTTTT.

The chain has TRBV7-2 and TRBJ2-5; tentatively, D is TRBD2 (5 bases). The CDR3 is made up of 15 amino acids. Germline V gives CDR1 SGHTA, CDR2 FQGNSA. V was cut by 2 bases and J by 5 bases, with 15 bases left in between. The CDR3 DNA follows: TGTGCCAGCAGCTTAAATGGCAGGAGGTCGGAGACCCAGTACTTC. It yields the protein CASSLNGRRSETQYF.

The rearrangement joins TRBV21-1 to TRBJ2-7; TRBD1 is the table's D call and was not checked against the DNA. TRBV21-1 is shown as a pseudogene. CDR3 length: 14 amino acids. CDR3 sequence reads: CATGTGGFLYEQYF. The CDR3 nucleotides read TGTGCCACCGGGACAGGGGGTTTCCTTTACGAGCAGTACTTC.

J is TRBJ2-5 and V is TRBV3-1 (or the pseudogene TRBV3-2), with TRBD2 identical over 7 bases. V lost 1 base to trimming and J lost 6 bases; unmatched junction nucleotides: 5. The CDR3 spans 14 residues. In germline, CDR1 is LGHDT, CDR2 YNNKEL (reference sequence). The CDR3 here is CASSQGGGFKTQYF. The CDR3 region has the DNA TGTGCCAGCAGCCAAGGGGGGGGGTTCAAGACCCAGTACTTC.